This T cell receptor beta chain was retrieved from a study of identical twins. In this sample, this clonotype turned up a few times. TCRdb called the 5' RACE reads again in MiXCR, with one record for every CDR3 protein. This table has some 630,000 distinct CDR3 sequences, roughly 7.1% appearing once. Trimming pared 0 bases from V and 2 bases from J, leaving 12 bases between. The CDR3 is 15 amino acids. The V gene's germline CDR1 is SGHKS and CDR2 YYEKEE (reference sequence). These sequences were also reported in another study, on yellow fever vaccine responses in identical twins.

The chain carries TRBV5-5 and TRBJ2-7; D is uncertain. The specimen was PBMCs. The TCR sequence derives from a woman aged 18 to 35 in good health. CDR3 coding DNA: TGTGCCAGCAGCTTGGCGGTGGGGATTACCTACGAGCAGTACTTC. Translation gives CASSLAVGITYEQYF.